The clone carrying this TCR beta chain was detected many times. The entry originates in a study of regulatory T cells in long-lasting Graves disease. Across the study: Over 5 years of antithyroid drugs with positive TSH receptor antibodies was taken to mean persistent Graves' disease.

In building TCR beta libraries, iRepertoire HTBI primers were used together with Arm-PCR of CDR3 regions. Via MiXCR, TCRdb re-called the multiplex PCR reads, giving one row per CDR3 protein. This table holds around 400,000 distinct CDR3 sequences, over 20% found once. Germline lookup yields CDR1 MDHEN and CDR2 SYDVKM. This CDR3 spans 15 amino acids. V shed 7 bases and J shed 6 bases, with 19 bases lying between them. Time point in this sample: persistent/refractory GD, antithyroid drugs over 5 years with positive TRAb. PBMCs were the source of the RNA used for TCR sequencing. It was American Thyroid Association guidelines that determined Graves' disease diagnosis.

The gene calls are TRBV28 and TRBJ1-5; the D gene is possibly TRBD1 (5 bases). This receptor was obtained from a female donor with Graves disease. This sample comprised peripheral blood mononuclear cells (PBMCs), obtained when the disease was refractory, from a patient treated with antithyroid drugs. The CDR3 DNA is TGTGCCAGCAACGGGCAGGGCTACTGGGCTCAGCCCCAGCATTTT. This gives the protein CASNGQGYWAQPQHF.